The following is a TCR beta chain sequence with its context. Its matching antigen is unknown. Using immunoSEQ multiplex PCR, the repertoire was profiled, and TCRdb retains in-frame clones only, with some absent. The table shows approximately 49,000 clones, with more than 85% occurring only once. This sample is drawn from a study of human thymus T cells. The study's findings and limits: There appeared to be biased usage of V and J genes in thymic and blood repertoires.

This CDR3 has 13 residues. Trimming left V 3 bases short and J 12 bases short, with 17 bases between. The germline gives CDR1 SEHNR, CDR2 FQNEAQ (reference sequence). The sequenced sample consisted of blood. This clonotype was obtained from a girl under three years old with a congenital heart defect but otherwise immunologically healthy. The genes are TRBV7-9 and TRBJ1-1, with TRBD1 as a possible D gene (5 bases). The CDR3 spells CASSLKPRAATFF. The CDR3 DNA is TGTGCCAGCAGCTTGAAGCCCAGGGCGGCGACTTTCTTT.